This T cell receptor beta chain emerged from a study of blood T cell repertoires in COVID-19. The overall study: The cDNA or gDNA used as material had been derived from T cells, B-cell-depleted T cells, or PBMCs.

How the authors handled the data: Estimated nucleated cell counts came from reference gene primer amplification. The method was immunoSEQ multiplex PCR; TCRdb's version includes in-frame clones alone and lacks a portion of them. V and J calls and clone size come straight from that table; D and trimming were deduced from the DNA. The data contain about 65,000 clones, 80% to 85% of them seen just once; the ten biggest clones take up 35% to 50%. The V end lost 2 bases, the J end lost 3 bases, and 14 bases lay between the germline ends. Germline CDR1 SGHTS, CDR2 YDEGEE. CDR3 length equals 15 residues. This clonotype originated in a human donor in a cohort sampled during active COVID-19. Sequencing input: peripheral blood. The chain has TRBV5-8 and TRBJ2-5; TRBD2 might be the D (6 bases). The CDR3 coding sequence is TGTGCCAGCAGCTTACAGACTGCGGGGAAAGAGACCCAGTACTTC. Residues: CASSLQTAGKETQYF. The full variable domain, rest sourced from reference TRBV5-8 and TRBJ2-5, is EAGVTQSPTHLIKTRGQQATLRCSPISGHTSVYWYQQALGLGLQFLLWYDEGEERNRGNFPPRFSGRQFPNYSSELNVNALELEDSALYLCASSLQTAGKETQYFGPGTRLLVL.